The next 9 T cell receptor beta chains were all read from a single sample in a study of T cells after yellow fever vaccination. TCRdb reanalysed the 5' RACE reads using MiXCR and keeps one entry per CDR3 protein. The table shows more than 450,000 distinct CDR3 sequences, with 21% occurring only once. Source: PBMCs, taken roughly 23 days after the first yellow fever vaccination. Every receptor here comes from a man between 18 and 29 years old who received the YFV17D yellow fever vaccine.

This clonotype occurred a few times. This chain uses TRBV6-2 or TRBV6-3 with TRBJ1-1; 7 bases are a match to TRBD1. J gave up 5 bases and V 6 bases, and 6 bases lay outside the gene matches. Germline V gene sequence: CDR1 MNHEY, CDR2 SVGEGT. The CDR3 loop spans 13 amino acids. The chain's CDR3 is CASSADRATEAFF. CDR3 DNA sequence: TGTGCCAGCAGCGCAGACAGGGCGACTGAAGCTTTCTTT.

In this sample, this clonotype turned up a few times. The rearrangement uses TRBV20-1 and TRBJ1-3; 8 bases fit TRBD1. Losses at the gene ends were 4 bases for V and 2 bases for J; bases not matched to a gene: 4. This CDR3 is built from 14 residues. Germline lookup yields CDR1 DFQATT and CDR2 SNEGSKA (reference sequence). Here the CDR3 DNA reads TGCAGTGCTATCCGGACAGGGACTGGAAACACCATATATTTT. Protein product: CSAIRTGTGNTIYF.

The V and J genes are TRBV20-1 and TRBJ1-5; 10 nucleotides match TRBD1. The germline gives CDR1 DFQATT, CDR2 SNEGSKA (reference sequence). V was clipped by 5 bases and J by 2 bases; unmatched bases: 3. This CDR3 is 14 amino acids long. The DNA of the CDR3 is TGCAGTGCTGACAGGGGGCTTGGCAATCAGCCCCAGCATTTT. Amino acids: CSADRGLGNQPQHF.

J is TRBJ1-1 and V is TRBV5-1, with D possibly matching TRBD1 (6 bases). Trimming removed 6 bases at V and 1 base at J, with 16 bases between. Germline V gene data show CDR1 as SGHRS and CDR2 as YFSETQ. The CDR3 totals 15 residues. In DNA, the CDR3 is TGCGCCAGCATACAGGGAATACATTCGAACACTGAAGCTTTCTTT. This encodes CASIQGIHSNTEAFF. The variable domain in full, with the rest retrieved from reference TRBV5-1 and TRBJ1-1, is KAGVTQTPRYLIKTRGQQVTLSCSPISGHRSVSWYQQTPGQGLQFLFEYFSETQRNKGNFPGRFSGRQFSNSRSEMNVSTLELGDSALYLCASIQGIHSNTEAFFGQGTRLTVV.

The chain links TRBV6-5 to TRBJ1-5; D is unclear. The germline CDR1 and CDR2 sequences are MNHEY and SVGAGI. The CDR3 consists of 17 residues. V lost 2 bases to trimming and J lost 0 bases, with 14 bases between them. The chain's CDR3 is CASSYTDIRNSNQPQHF. DNA of the CDR3: TGTGCCAGCAGTTACACCGATATTAGAAATAGCAATCAGCCCCAGCATTTT.

This clonotype was counted a few times. The chain links TRBV20-1 to TRBJ1-2; D is ambiguous. Trimming cost V 2 bases and J 8 bases, with 12 bases left between them. Germline V gene data show CDR1 as DFQATT and CDR2 as SNEGSKA (reference sequence). CDR3 length equals 12 residues. DNA of the CDR3: TGCAGTGCTAGATCGTTGTCTATGGGCTACACCTTC. Translated, it gives CSARSLSMGYTF.

The table lists this clonotype with a few counts. This chain uses TRBV7-2 with TRBJ1-2; possibly TRBD1 for D (6 bases). The length of the CDR3 is 15 residues. CDR1 and CDR2 from the germline V gene are SGHTA and FQGNSA. V lost 5 bases, J lost 1 base, and 14 bases lay in between. The DNA of the CDR3 is TGTGCCAGCAGCAAGATGAACAGGGTTAACTATGGCTACACCTTC. It is translated as CASSKMNRVNYGYTF.

V usage is TRBV18 and J usage is TRBJ1-2, with unresolved D. This CDR3 spans 14 amino acids. Germline values: CDR1 KGHSH, CDR2 LQKENI. Trimming shortened V by 4 bases and J by 4 bases, and 13 bases separated the two germline ends. CDR3 nucleotides: TGTGCCAGCTCACGTACCGGACTGACCTATGGCTACACCTTC. Encoded protein: CASSRTGLTYGYTF.

This clonotype was counted once. The chain couples TRBV5-1 to TRBJ2-5, with D possibly called TRBD1 or TRBD2 (5 bases each). The CDR3 extends over 16 amino acids. Germline V gene sequence: CDR1 SGHRS, CDR2 YFSETQ. Trimming cost V 1 base and J 2 bases, with 15 bases left between them. The CDR3 DNA follows: TGCGCCAGCAGCTTGTGGTCCAGAGGGGAACAAGAGACCCAGTACTTC. Its protein product is CASSLWSRGEQETQYF.